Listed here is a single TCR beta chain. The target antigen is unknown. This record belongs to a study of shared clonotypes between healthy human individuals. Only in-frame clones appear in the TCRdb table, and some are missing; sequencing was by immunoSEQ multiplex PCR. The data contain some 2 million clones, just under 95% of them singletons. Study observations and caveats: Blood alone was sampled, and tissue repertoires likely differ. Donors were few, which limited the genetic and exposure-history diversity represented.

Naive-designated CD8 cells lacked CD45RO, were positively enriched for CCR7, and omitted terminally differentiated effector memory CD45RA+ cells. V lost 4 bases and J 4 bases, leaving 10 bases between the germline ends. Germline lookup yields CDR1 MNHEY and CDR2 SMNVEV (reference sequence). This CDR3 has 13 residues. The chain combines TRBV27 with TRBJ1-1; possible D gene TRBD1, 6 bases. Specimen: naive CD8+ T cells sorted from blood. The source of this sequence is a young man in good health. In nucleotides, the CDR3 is TGTGCCAGCAGTTCGGGGGCGAGCACTGAAGCTTTCTTT. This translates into CASSSGASTEAFF.